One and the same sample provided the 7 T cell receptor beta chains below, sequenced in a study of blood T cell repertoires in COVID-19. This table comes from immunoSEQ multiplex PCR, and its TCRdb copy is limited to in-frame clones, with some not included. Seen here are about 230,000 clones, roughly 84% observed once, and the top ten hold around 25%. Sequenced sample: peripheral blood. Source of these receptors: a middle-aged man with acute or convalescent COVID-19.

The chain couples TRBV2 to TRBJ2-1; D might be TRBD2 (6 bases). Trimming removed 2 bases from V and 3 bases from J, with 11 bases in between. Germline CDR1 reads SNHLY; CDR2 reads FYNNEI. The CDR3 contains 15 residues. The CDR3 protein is CASSERPDYYNEQFF. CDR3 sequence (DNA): TGTGCCAGCAGTGAACGCCCGGACTACTACAATGAGCAGTTCTTC. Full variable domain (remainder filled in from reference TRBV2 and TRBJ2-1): EPEVTQTPSHQVTQMGQEVILRCVPISNHLYFYWYRQILGQKVEFLVSFYNNEISEKSEIFDDQFSVERPDGSNFTLKIRSTKLEDSAMYFCASSERPDYYNEQFFGPGTRLTVL.

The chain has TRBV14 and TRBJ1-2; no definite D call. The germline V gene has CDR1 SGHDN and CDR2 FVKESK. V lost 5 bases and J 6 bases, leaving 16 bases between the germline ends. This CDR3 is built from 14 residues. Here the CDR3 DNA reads TGTGCCAGCAGCGAAAACCCAGGTTTCGATGGCTACACCTTC. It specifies CASSENPGFDGYTF.

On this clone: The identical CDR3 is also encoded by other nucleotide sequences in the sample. The CDR3 protein is CASSPSGGNYGYTF. In DNA form, the CDR3 reads TGTGCCAGCAGCCCCTCCGGGGGAAACTATGGCTACACCTTC. The chain is built from TRBV7-9 and TRBJ1-2; D might be TRBD1 (5 bases). CDR1 is SEHNR and CDR2 is FQNEAQ in the germline V gene (reference sequence). Trimming shortened V by 5 bases and J by 2 bases, and 12 bases separated the two germline ends. The length of the CDR3 is 14 residues.

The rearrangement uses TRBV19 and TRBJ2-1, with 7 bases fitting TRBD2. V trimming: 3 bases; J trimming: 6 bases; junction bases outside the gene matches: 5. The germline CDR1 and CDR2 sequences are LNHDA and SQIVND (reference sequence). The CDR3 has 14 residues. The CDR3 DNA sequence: TGTGCCAGTAGTATCGCGGGAGAACTCAATGAGCAGTTCTTC. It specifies CASSIAGELNEQFF.

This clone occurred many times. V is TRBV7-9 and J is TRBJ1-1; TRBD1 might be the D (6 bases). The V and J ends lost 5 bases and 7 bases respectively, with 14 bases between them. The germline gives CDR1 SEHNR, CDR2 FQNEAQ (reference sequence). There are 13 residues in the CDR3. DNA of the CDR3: TGTGCCAGCAGCCCTGGGTCGACAGGTGAAGCTTTCTTT. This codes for CASSPGSTGEAFF.

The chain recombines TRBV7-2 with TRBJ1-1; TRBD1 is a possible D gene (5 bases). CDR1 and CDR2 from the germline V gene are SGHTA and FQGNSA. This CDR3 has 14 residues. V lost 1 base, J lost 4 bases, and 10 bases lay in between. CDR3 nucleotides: TGTGCCAGCAGCTTAGTTAAGGGGCGCACTGAAGCTTTCTTT. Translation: CASSLVKGRTEAFF. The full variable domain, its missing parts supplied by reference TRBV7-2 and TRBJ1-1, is GAGVSQSPSNKVTEKGKDVELRCDPISGHTALYWYRQSLGQGLEFLIYFQGNSAPDKSGLPSDRFSAERTGGSVSTLTIQRTQQEDSAVYLCASSLVKGRTEAFFGQGTRLTVV.

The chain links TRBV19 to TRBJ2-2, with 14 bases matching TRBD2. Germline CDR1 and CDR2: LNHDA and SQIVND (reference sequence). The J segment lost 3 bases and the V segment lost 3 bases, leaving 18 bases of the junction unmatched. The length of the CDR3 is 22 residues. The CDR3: CASSIGTLLPGLAGEYTGELFF. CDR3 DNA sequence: TGTGCCAGTAGTATCGGGACCCTTCTACCGGGACTAGCGGGAGAGTACACCGGGGAGCTGTTTTTT.